Following are 9 T cell receptor beta chains from one sample sequenced in a study of CD8+CD57+ T cells in acquired aplastic anemia. Genomic DNA acted as the template from which TCR beta VDJ combination and CDR3 sequence profiling were carried out. TCRdb ran MiXCR on the reads and lists one entry per CDR3 protein. Of roughly 300,000 distinct CDR3 sequences detected, approximately 57% appear once; the ten largest clones hold 6.5% to 10%. The sequencing sample was made of sorted CD4+, CD8+, or CD8+CD57+ T cells (not recorded which) from PBMCs. The source is a human donor with severe aplastic anemia or a healthy control (not recorded which).

The chain links TRBV20-1 to TRBJ2-5; TRBD2 matches 9 bases. Trimming removed 3 bases from V and 4 bases from J; junction bases left unmatched: 6. Germline V lookup: CDR1 DFQATT, CDR2 SNEGSKA (reference sequence). The length of the CDR3 is 14 residues. CDR3 region: CSASSLAGIETQYF. The CDR3 coding sequence is TGCAGTGCTAGTAGTCTAGCGGGGATAGAGACCCAGTACTTC.

The rearrangement links TRBV7-8 to TRBJ1-1, with 10 bases identical to TRBD1. J gave up 4 bases and V 8 bases, and 10 bases lay outside the gene matches. The length of the CDR3 is 15 residues. Germline-derived CDR1 and CDR2 are SGHVS and FQNEAQ. The chain's CDR3 is CASLPGQGFGTEAFF. Written as DNA, the CDR3 is TGTGCCAGCCTACCGGGACAGGGGTTCGGCACTGAAGCTTTCTTT.

V is TRBV7-8 and J is TRBJ1-2, with D unclear. Germline-derived CDR1 and CDR2 are SGHVS and FQNEAQ. This CDR3 has 14 residues. V lost 5 bases to trimming and J lost 8 bases, with 18 bases between them. CDR3 in amino acids: CASSQRLLERGYTF. In DNA, the CDR3 is TGTGCCAGCAGCCAAAGGTTGTTAGAACGGGGCTACACCTTC.

V gene TRBV29-1 combines with J gene TRBJ1-1; D is perhaps TRBD1 (5 bases). This CDR3 region has 13 residues. The ends were cut back, 1 base at V and 0 bases at J, with 6 bases in the middle. The germline CDR1 and CDR2 sequences are SQVTM and ANQGSEA. In DNA, the CDR3 is TGCAGCGTTGAAGGACAGCTGAACACTGAAGCTTTCTTT. This gives the protein CSVEGQLNTEAFF.

About this clonotype: This could be a read error, since a much larger clone is one nucleotide away. V usage is TRBV30 and J usage is TRBJ1-6, with 8 nucleotides matching TRBD1. The CDR3 spans 14 residues. Germline V gene lookup returns CDR1 GTSNPN and CDR2 SVGIG (reference sequence). The CDR3 nucleotides are TGTGCCTGGAGTGGTGGACAGGGTAATTCACCCCCCCACTTT. Amino acids: CAWSGGQGNSPPHF. Based on the CDR3 plus reference TRBV30 and TRBJ1-6, the full variable domain is SQTIHQWPATLVQPVGSPLSLECTVEGTSNPNLYWYRQAAGRGLQLLFYSVGIGQISSEVPQNLSASRPQDRQFILSSKKLLLSDSGFYLCAWSGGQGNSPPHFGNGTRLTVT.

This clonotype was counted at least ten times. The chain is built from TRBV6-4 and TRBJ2-7, with 10 bases fitting TRBD1. V shed 5 bases, J shed 3 bases, and the junction held 4 bases outside the gene matches. There are 14 residues in the CDR3. In germline, CDR1 is MRHNA, CDR2 SNTAGT. As DNA, the CDR3 is TGTGCCAGCAGTACCGGGACAGGGGACTACGAGCAGTACTTC. It translates to CASSTGTGDYEQYF.

The chain links TRBV24-1 to TRBJ1-2; no firm D call. The length of the CDR3 is 15 residues. Trimming took off 7 bases at V and 0 bases at J, with 14 bases between the two ends. Germline CDR1 reads KGHDR; CDR2 reads SFDVKD. CDR3 region: CATRQDGAPNYGYTF. CDR3 bases: TGTGCCACCAGGCAGGACGGAGCCCCTAACTATGGCTACACCTTC.

This clonotype has only one observation. V gene TRBV19 combines with J gene TRBJ1-4; D not resolved. The germline CDR1 and CDR2 sequences are LNHDA and SQIVND (reference sequence). CDR3 length equals 14 residues. V was pared by 1 base and J by 5 bases, with 8 bases between. As DNA, the CDR3 is TGTGCCAGTAGTATAGGGGGAGTGAATGAAAAACTGTTTTTT. It translates to CASSIGGVNEKLFF.

The chain carries TRBV7-9 and TRBJ2-2, with 7 bases matching TRBD1. V was clipped by 5 bases and J by 6 bases; unmatched bases: 6. The CDR3 sequence is 14 residues long. CDR1 and CDR2 from the germline V gene are SEHNR and FQNEAQ (reference sequence). The CDR3 sequence is CASSMDRTAGELFF. The CDR3 DNA follows: TGTGCCAGCAGCATGGACAGGACGGCCGGGGAGCTGTTTTTT.